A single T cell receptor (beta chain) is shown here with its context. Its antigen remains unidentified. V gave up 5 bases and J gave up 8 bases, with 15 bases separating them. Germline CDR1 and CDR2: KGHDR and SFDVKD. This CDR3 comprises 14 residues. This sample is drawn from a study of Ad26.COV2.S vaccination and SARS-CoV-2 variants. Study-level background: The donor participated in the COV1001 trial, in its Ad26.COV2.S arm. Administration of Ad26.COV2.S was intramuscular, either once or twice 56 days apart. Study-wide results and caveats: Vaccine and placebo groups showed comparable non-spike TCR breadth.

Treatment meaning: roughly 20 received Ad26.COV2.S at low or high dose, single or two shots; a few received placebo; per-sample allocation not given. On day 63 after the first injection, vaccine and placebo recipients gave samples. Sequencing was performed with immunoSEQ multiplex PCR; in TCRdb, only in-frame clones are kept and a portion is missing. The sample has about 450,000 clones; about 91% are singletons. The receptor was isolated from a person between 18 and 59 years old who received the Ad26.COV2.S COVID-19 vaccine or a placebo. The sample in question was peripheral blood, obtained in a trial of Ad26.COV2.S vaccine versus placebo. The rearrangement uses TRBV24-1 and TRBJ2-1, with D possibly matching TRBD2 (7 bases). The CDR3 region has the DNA TGTGCCACCAGTGCCCGGGGGGCTGGGTATGAGCAGTTCTTC. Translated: CATSARGAGYEQFF.